The present TCR beta chain was sequenced within a study of shared clonotypes between healthy human individuals. Regarding this clone: Its antigen is as yet unknown.

Profiling relied on immunoSEQ multiplex PCR, and the TCRdb table lists in-frame clones only, not all of them. The table records 2 million to 2.5 million clones, 92% of them present only once. Negatively enriched CD4+ T cells were divided by CD45RA into naive and memory. Whole-study results and caveats: When naive CD4 clonotypes were compared across a few donors, 4% to 6.5% were shared.

Sequenced sample: naive CD4+ T cells from PBMCs. Subset in this sample: CD45RA+ positively selected. This clonotype originated in a man between 18 and 29 years old in good health. Some clones in this sample may be carry-over from other donors' samples.

The CDR3 sequence: CASSFGETYEQYF. CDR3 nucleotides: TGTGCCAGCAGCTTCGGCGAGACCTACGAGCAGTACTTC. This chain connects TRBV7-9 to TRBJ2-7; D ambiguous. Trimming removed 3 bases from V and 2 bases from J, with 8 bases in between. The CDR3 spans 13 residues. Per germline, CDR1 SEHNR and CDR2 FQNEAQ (reference sequence).